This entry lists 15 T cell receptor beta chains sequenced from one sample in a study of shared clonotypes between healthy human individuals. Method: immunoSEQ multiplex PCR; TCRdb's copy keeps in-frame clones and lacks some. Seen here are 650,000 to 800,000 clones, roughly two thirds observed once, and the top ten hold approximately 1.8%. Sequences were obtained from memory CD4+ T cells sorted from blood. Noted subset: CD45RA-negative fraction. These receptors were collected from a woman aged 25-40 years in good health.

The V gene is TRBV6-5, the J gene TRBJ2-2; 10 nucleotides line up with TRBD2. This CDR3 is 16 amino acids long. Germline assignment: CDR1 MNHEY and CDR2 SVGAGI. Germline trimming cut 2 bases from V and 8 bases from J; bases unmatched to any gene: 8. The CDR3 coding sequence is TGTGCCAGCAGTTACGGGCTAGCGGGAGAACGAGGGGAGCTGTTTTTT. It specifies CASSYGLAGERGELFF.

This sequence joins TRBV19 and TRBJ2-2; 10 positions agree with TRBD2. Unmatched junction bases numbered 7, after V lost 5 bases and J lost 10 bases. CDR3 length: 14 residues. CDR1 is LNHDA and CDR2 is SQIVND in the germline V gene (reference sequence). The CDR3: CASSASGRAEELFF. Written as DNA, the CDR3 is TGTGCCAGTAGTGCCAGCGGGAGGGCCGAGGAGCTGTTTTTT.

In nucleotides, the CDR3 is TGTGCCAGTAGTATCGCAGGGGTTGACTATGGCTACACCTTC. Protein sequence: CASSIAGVDYGYTF. The chain couples TRBV19 to TRBJ1-2, with D perhaps matching TRBD1 (6 bases). The CDR3 extends over 14 amino acids. V lost 3 bases and J lost 3, with 11 bases in between. Germline V gene lookup returns CDR1 LNHDA and CDR2 SQIVND (reference sequence). The full variable domain, completed using reference TRBV19 and TRBJ1-2, is DGGITQSPKYLFRKEGQNVTLSCEQNLNHDAMYWYRQDPGQGLRLIYYSQIVNDFQKGDIAEGYSVSREKKESFPLTVTSAQKNPTAFYLCASSIAGVDYGYTFGSGTRLTVV.

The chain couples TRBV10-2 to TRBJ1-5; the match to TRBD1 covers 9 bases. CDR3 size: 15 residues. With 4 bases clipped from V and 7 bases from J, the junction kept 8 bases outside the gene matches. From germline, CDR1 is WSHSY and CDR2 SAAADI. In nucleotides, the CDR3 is TGCGCCAGCAGTGTGGGACAGGGATCTGGACAGCCCCAGCATTTT. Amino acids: CASSVGQGSGQPQHF.

CDR3 sequence reads: CASSPGASGSDTQYF. CDR3 bases: TGTGCCAGCAGCCCTGGGGCTAGCGGGAGCGATACGCAGTATTTT. J is TRBJ2-3 and V is TRBV5-4, with 10 positions matching TRBD2. With 4 bases clipped from V and 6 bases from J, the junction kept 8 bases outside the gene matches. This CDR3 comprises 15 residues. CDR1 is SGHNT, CDR2 YYREEE, per germline (reference sequence).

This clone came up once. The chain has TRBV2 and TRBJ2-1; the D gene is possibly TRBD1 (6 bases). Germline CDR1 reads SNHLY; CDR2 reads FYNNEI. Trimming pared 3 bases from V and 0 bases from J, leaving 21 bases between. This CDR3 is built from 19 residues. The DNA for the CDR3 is TGTGCCAGCAGTGAGTTGTACAGGGCGGAATGGAGCTCCTACAATGAGCAGTTCTTC. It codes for CASSELYRAEWSSYNEQFF. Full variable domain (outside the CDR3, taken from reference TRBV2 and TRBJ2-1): EPEVTQTPSHQVTQMGQEVILRCVPISNHLYFYWYRQILGQKVEFLVSFYNNEISEKSEIFDDQFSVERPDGSNFTLKIRSTKLEDSAMYFCASSELYRAEWSSYNEQFFGPGTRLTVL.

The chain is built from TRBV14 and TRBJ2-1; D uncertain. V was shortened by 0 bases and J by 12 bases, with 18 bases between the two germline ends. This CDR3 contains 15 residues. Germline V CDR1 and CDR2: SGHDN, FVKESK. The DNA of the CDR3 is TGTGCCAGCAGCCAAGATGGCACCGTGGGGTCCCCGCAGTTCTTC. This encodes CASSQDGTVGSPQFF.

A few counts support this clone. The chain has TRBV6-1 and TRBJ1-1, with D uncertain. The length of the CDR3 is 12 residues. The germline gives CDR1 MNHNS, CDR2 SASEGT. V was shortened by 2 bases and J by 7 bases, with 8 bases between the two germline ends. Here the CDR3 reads CASSELEFEAFF. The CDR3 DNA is TGTGCCAGCAGTGAATTAGAATTTGAAGCTTTCTTT.

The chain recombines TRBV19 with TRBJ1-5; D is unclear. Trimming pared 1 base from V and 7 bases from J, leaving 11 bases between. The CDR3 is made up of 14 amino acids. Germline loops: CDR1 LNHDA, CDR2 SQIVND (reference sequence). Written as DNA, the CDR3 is TGTGCCAGTAGTATAGTTGGGTCTGACCAGCCCCAGCATTTT. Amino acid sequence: CASSIVGSDQPQHF.

CDR3 bases: TGTGCCAGCAGTTCAAGCGGGAGTGTAGACGAGACCCAGTACTTC. It specifies CASSSSGSVDETQYF. The chain is built from TRBV28 and TRBJ2-5; 8 positions agree with TRBD2. With 4 bases clipped from V and 5 bases from J, the junction kept 9 bases outside the gene matches. The CDR3 consists of 15 residues. Germline CDR1 MDHEN, CDR2 SYDVKM. Variable domain in full (rest from reference TRBV28 and TRBJ2-5): DVKVTQSSRYLVKRTGEKVFLECVQDMDHENMFWYRQDPGLGLRLIYFSYDVKMKEKGDIPEGYSVSREKKERFSLILESASTNQTSMYLCASSSSGSVDETQYFGPGTRLLVL.

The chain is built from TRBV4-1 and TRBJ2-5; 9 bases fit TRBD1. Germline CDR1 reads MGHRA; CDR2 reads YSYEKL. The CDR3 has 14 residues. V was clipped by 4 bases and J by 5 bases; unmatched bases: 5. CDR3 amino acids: CASSPGQGTETQYF. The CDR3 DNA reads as TGCGCCAGCAGCCCTGGACAGGGGACGGAGACCCAGTACTTC.

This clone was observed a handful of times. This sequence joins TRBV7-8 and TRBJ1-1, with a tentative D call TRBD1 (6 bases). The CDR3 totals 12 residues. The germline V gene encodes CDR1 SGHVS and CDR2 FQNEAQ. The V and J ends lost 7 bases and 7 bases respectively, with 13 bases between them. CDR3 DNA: TGTGCCAGCACCCCGGACAGCGGTGAAGCTTTCTTT. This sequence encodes CASTPDSGEAFF.

Written as DNA, the CDR3 is TGTGCCAGCAAGGGAGCGGGATCCCCCGGGGAGCTGTTTTTT. This gives the protein CASKGAGSPGELFF. The V and J genes are TRBV6-1 and TRBJ2-2, with TRBD2 matching over 7 bases. Germline V CDR1 and CDR2: MNHNS, SASEGT. There are 14 residues in the CDR3. With V trimmed by 7 bases and J by 6 bases, 8 bases remained unmatched.

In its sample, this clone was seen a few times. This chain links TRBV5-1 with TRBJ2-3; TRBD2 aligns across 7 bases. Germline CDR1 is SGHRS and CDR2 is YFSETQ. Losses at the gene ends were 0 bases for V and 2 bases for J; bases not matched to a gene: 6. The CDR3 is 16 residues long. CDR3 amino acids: CASSLEGAGYTDTQYF. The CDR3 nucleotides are TGCGCCAGCAGCTTGGAGGGAGCGGGGTACACAGATACGCAGTATTTT.

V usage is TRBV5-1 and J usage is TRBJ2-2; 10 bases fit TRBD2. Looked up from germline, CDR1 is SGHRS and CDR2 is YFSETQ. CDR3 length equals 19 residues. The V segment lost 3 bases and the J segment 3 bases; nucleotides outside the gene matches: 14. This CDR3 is CASSSAAAGGPGDTGELFF. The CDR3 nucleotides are TGCGCCAGCAGCTCGGCGGCAGCGGGAGGGCCTGGGGACACCGGGGAGCTGTTTTTT.